Detailed here is one T cell receptor beta chain. Its antigen remains unknown. Germline assignment: CDR1 MNHNS and CDR2 SASEGT. V was pared by 4 bases and J by 0 bases, with 9 bases between. This CDR3 has 14 amino acids. The data were taken from a study of shared clonotypes between healthy human individuals. General study findings and limits: The study found about 5% of naive CD4 clonotypes shared across a few donors.

The authors ran the assay at deep level. Evenly divided among several immunoSEQ plates was the genomic DNA of each subset. Replicate PCRs run on sorted subsets employed 200 ng DNA, some 33,000 T cell genomes. Method: immunoSEQ multiplex PCR; TCRdb's copy keeps in-frame clones and lacks some. The sample lists hundreds of thousands of clones, approximately 79% seen once, with approximately 1.7% in the top ten. The sequencing sample was made of memory CD4+ T cells sorted from blood. The subset is: CD45RA-negative fraction. This TCR derives from a woman in her twenties or thirties in good health. The chain recombines TRBV6-1 with TRBJ1-1, with D maybe TRBD1 (6 bases). CDR3 coding DNA: TGTGCCAGCAGTGGGGGACAATTGAACACTGAAGCTTTCTTT. Amino acid sequence: CASSGGQLNTEAFF.